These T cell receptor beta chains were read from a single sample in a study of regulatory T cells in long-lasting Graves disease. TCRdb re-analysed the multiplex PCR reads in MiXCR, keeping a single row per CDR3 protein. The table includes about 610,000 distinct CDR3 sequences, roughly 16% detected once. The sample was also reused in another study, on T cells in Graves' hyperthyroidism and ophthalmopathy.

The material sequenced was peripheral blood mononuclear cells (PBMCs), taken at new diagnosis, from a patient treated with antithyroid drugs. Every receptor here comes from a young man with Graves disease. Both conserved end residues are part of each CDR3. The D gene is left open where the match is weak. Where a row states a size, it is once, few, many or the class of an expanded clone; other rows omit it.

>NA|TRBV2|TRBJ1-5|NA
CASSEGRAGSNQPQHF
TGTGCCAGCAGTGAAGGTAGGGCAGGGAGCAATCAGCCCCAGCATTTT
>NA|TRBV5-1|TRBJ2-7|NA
CASSTRDLNYEQYF
TGCGCCAGCAGCACCCGGGACCTAAACTACGAGCAGTACTTC
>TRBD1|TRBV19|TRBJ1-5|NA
CASTNEGARGRGQPQHF
TGTGCCAGTACCAATGAGGGGGCGAGGGGCCGGGGGCAGCCCCAGCATTTT
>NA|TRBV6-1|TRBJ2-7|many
CASSENFDTFHYEQYF
TGTGCCAGCAGTGAAAACTTCGACACCTTCCACTACGAGCAGTACTTC
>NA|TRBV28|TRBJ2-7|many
CASSLFGRSSYEQYF
TGTGCCAGCAGTCTCTTCGGACGGAGCTCCTACGAGCAGTACTTC
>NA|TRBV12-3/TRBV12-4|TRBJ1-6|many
CASSSVPAPLHF
TGTGCCAGCAGTTCCGTTCCTGCACCCCTCCACTTT
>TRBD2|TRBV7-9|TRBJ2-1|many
CASSSLAGVLYNEQFF
TGTGCCAGCAGCTCACTAGCGGGAGTTCTCTACAATGAGCAGTTCTTC
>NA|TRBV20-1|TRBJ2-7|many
CSAPDSTSYEQYF
TGCAGTGCTCCAGACAGTACCTCCTACGAGCAGTACTTC
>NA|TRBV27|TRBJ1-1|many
CASSRGGGPTEAFF
TGTGCCAGCAGCAGGGGTGGGGGTCCCACTGAAGCTTTCTTT
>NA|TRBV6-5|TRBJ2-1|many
CASSYSTPRANEQFF
TGTGCCAGCAGTTACTCGACCCCCAGGGCAAATGAGCAGTTCTTC
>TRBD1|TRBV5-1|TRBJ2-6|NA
CASSPTSDDRVGANVLTF
TGCGCCAGCAGCCCAACTTCAGATGACAGGGTTGGGGCCAACGTCCTGACTTTC
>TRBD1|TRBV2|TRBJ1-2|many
CASSPTGTGLMGYTF
TGTGCCAGCAGTCCAACCGGGACAGGGTTGATGGGCTACACCTTC
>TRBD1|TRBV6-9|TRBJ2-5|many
CASSYSGAPAGQGRETQYF
TGTGCCAGCAGTTACTCTGGGGCCCCGGCGGGACAGGGGAGGGAGACCCAGTACTTC
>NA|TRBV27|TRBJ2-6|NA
CASSETVSGANVLTF
TGTGCCAGCAGTGAGACAGTCTCTGGGGCCAACGTCCTGACTTTC
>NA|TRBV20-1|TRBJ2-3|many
CSARDERVPTDTQYF
TGCAGTGCTAGAGATGAAAGGGTCCCCACAGATACGCAGTATTTT
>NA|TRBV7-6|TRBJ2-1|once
CASGLGVSSYNEQFF
TGTGCCAGCGGCTTGGGAGTAAGCTCCTACAATGAGCAGTTCTTC
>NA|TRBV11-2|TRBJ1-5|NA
CASSQVDLSQPQHF
TGTGCCAGCAGCCAAGTCGACCTCAGTCAGCCCCAGCATTTT
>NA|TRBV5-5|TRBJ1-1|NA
CASSFIFGRPEAFF
TGTGCCAGCAGCTTCATCTTCGGACGGCCTGAAGCTTTCTTT
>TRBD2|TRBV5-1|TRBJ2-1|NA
CASSLVRTSGGEQFF
TGCGCCAGCAGCTTGGTACGGACTAGTGGCGGTGAGCAGTTCTTC
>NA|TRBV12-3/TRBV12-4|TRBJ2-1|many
CASSLGASAGEQFF
TGTGCCAGCAGTTTAGGAGCTAGCGCAGGTGAGCAGTTCTTC
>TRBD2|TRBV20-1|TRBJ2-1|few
CSARDGGGRGRINEQFF
TGCAGTGCTAGAGATGGAGGGGGTCGCGGGAGGATTAATGAGCAGTTCTTC
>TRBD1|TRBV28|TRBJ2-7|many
CASRLPGQGSYEQYF
TGTGCCAGCAGACTTCCGGGACAGGGCTCCTACGAGCAGTACTTC
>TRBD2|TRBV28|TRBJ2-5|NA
CASSLLTLSGSESETQYF
TGTGCCAGCAGTTTACTAACCTTGAGCGGGAGCGAGTCGGAGACCCAGTACTTC
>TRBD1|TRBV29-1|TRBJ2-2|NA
CSVVDGTGGSGELFF
TGCAGCGTTGTCGACGGGACAGGGGGCTCCGGGGAGCTGTTTTTT
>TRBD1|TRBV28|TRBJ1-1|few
CASSANRGLMNTEAFF
TGTGCCAGCAGCGCGAACAGGGGGCTAATGAACACTGAAGCTTTCTTT
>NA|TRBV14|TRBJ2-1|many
CASSPASVNEQFF
TGTGCCAGCAGCCCAGCTAGCGTAAATGAGCAGTTCTTC
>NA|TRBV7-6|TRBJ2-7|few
CASSLGDRGAEQYF
TGTGCCAGCAGCTTAGGAGATCGAGGAGCCGAGCAGTACTTC
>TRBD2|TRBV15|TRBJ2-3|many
CATSLAGDADTQYF
TGTGCCACCAGTCTAGCGGGAGACGCAGATACGCAGTATTTT
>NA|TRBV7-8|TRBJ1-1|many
CASSPFDSGGPAFF
TGTGCCAGCAGCCCCTTCGACAGTGGCGGGCCAGCTTTCTTT
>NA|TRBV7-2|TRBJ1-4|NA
CASSSPTGTHEKLFF
TGTGCCAGCAGCTCACCGACAGGTACCCACGAAAAACTGTTTTTT
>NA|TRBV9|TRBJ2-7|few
CASSVGPPATYEQYF
TGTGCCAGCAGCGTGGGACCACCAGCGACCTACGAGCAGTACTTC
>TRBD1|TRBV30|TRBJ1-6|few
CAWRGGTGFSPLHF
TGTGCCTGGAGAGGTGGGACAGGGTTTTCACCCCTCCACTTT
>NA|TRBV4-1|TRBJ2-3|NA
CASSQVRQVADTQYF
TGCGCCAGCAGCCAAGTTAGACAAGTGGCCGATACGCAGTATTTT
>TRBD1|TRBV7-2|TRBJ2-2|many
CASRPDRGRPGELFF
TGTGCCAGCAGGCCCGACAGGGGTCGTCCCGGGGAGCTGTTTTTT
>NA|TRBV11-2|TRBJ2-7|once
CASSFVLSEQYF
TGTGCCAGCAGCTTCGTTTTGAGCGAGCAGTACTTC
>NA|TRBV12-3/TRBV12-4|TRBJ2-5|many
CASSLPLGPQETQYF
TGTGCCAGCAGTTTACCCTTGGGGCCCCAAGAGACCCAGTACTTC
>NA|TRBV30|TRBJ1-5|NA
CAWSGGIGQPQHF
TGTGCCTGGAGTGGGGGAATAGGACAGCCCCAGCATTTT
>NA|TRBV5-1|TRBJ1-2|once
CASSLGSQVNYGYTF
TGCGCCAGCAGCTTGGGGTCGCAGGTTAACTATGGCTACACCTTC
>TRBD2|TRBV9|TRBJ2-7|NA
CASSVDGGSFSYEQYF
TGTGCCAGCAGCGTAGACGGCGGGAGTTTCTCCTACGAGCAGTACTTC
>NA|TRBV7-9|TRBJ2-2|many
CASTDSMDTITGELFF
TGTGCCAGCACCGATTCGATGGACACAATCACCGGGGAGCTGTTTTTT
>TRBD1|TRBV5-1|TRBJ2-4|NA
CASAGQGAENIQYF
TGCGCCAGCGCCGGTCAGGGGGCCGAAAACATTCAGTACTTC
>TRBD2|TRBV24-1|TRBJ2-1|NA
CATSDSGTSTYNEQFF
TGTGCCACCAGTGACTCCGGGACTAGCACCTACAATGAGCAGTTCTTC
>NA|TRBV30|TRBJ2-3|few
CACTPDGSDTQYF
TGTGCTTGTACCCCGGACGGCTCAGATACGCAGTATTTT
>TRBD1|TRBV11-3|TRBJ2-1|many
CASSLDSDRAHEQFF
TGTGCCAGCAGCTTAGATTCGGACAGGGCCCATGAGCAGTTCTTC
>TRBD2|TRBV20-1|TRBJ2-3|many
CSAPASGTGDTQYF
TGCAGTGCTCCCGCTAGCGGGACGGGAGATACGCAGTATTTT
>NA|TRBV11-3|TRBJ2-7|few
CASSRYPGSSYGQYF
TGTGCCAGCAGCAGATACCCGGGATCGTCCTACGGGCAGTACTTC
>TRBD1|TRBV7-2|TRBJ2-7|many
CASSLTGGASYEQYF
TGTGCCAGCAGCTTAACAGGGGGCGCGTCCTACGAGCAGTACTTC
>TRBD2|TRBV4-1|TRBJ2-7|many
CASSLRLAEISYEQYF
TGCGCCAGCAGCCTCAGACTAGCGGAAATCTCCTACGAGCAGTACTTC
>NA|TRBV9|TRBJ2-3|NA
CASTAGSTDTQYF
TGTGCCAGCACGGCGGGTAGCACAGATACGCAGTATTTT
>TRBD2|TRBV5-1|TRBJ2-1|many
CASSFSSGRADEQFF
TGCGCCAGCAGCTTCTCTAGCGGGAGGGCCGATGAGCAGTTCTTC
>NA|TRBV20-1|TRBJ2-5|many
CSASRAGRRETQYF
TGCAGTGCGAGCCGGGCAGGGAGACGGGAGACCCAGTACTTC
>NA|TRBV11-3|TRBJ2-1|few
CASSLGSGGNNEQFF
TGTGCCAGCAGCTTAGGGTCAGGGGGGAACAATGAGCAGTTCTTC
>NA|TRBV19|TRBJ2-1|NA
CASSIVGSYNEQFF
TGTGCCAGTAGTATAGTAGGGTCCTACAATGAGCAGTTCTTC
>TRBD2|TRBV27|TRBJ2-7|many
CASSLRASGTQPYEQYF
TGTGCCAGCAGTTTAAGGGCTAGCGGGACCCAACCCTACGAGCAGTACTTC
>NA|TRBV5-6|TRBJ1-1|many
CASSLPVWRDTEAFF
TGTGCCAGCAGCTTGCCGGTGTGGAGGGACACTGAAGCTTTCTTT
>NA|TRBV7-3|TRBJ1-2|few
CASSLSPVLYGYTF
TGTGCCAGCAGCTTATCCCCGGTGCTGTATGGCTACACCTTC